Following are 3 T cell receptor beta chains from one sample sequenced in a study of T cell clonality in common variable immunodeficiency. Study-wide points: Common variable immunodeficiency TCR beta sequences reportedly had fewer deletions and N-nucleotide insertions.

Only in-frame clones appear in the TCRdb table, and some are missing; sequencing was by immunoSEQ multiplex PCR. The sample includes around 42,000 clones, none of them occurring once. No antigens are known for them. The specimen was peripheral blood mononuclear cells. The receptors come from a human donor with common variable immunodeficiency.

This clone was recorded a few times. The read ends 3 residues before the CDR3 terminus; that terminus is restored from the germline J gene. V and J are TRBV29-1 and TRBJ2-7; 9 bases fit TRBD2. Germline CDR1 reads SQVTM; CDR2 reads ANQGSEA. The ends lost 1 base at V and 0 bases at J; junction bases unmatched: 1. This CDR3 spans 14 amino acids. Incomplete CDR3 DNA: TGCAGCGTTGAAGGGACTAGCGACTCCTACGAG. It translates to CSVEGTSDSYE. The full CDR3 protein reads CSVEGTSDSYEQYF.

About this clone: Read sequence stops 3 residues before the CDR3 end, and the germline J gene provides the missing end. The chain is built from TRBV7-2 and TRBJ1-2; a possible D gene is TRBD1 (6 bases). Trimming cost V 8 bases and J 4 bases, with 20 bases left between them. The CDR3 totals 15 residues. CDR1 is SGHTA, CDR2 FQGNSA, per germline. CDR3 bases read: TGTGCCAGCGGCCACGGGGGGGCTCTGGTCTATGGC. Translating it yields CASGHGGALVYG. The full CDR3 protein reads CASGHGGALVYGYTF.

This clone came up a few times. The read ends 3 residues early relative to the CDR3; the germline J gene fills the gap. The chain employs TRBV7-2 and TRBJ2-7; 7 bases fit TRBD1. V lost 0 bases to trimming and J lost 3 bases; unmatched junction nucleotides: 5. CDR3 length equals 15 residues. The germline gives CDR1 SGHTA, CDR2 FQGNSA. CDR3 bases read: TGTGCCAGCAGCTTAGCCGGGACAGCCTTCTACGAG. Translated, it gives CASSLAGTAFYE. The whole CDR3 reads CASSLAGTAFYEQYF.